This paragraph reports one T cell receptor (beta chain). The data belong to a study of T cell responses to AZD1222 COVID-19 vaccine. Trimming shortened V by 0 bases and J by 3 bases, and 12 bases separated the two germline ends. The germline V gene encodes CDR1 SNHLY and CDR2 FYNNEI. The CDR3 has 16 amino acids. Clones were sequenced by immunoSEQ multiplex PCR, and TCRdb holds only the in-frame ones, with some missing. Among fewer than 200,000 clones, about 90% were seen once, and the ten largest hold 0.45% to 0.55%. The sequence was obtained from an adult in good health. V gene TRBV2 combines with J gene TRBJ2-1, with a tentative D call TRBD1 (5 bases). The sample in question was peripheral blood, obtained on day 0 of AZD1222 vaccination. Here the CDR3 DNA reads TGTGCCAGCAGTGAAGCGCGACAGATTATCTACAATGAGCAGTTCTTC. Its translation is CASSEARQIIYNEQFF.